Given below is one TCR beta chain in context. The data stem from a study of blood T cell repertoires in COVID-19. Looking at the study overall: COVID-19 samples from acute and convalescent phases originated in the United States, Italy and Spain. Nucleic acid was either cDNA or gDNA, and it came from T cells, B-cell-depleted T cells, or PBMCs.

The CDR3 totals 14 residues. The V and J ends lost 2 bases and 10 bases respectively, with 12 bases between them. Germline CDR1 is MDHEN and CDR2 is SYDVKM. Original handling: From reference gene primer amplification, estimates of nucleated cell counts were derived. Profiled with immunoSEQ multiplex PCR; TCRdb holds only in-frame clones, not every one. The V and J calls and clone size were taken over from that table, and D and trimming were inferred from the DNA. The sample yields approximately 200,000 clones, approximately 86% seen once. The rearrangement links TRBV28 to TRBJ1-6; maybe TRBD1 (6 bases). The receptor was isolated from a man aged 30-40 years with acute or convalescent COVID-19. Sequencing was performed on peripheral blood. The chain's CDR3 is CASSLAGGASPLHF. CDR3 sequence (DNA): TGTGCCAGCAGTTTAGCGGGGGGCGCGTCACCCCTCCACTTT.